This T cell receptor (beta chain) was obtained from a study of long-term antiretroviral therapy in people with HIV. Whole-study context: The earliest samples came about a decade before the 2015 immediate-ART recommendation. Study outcomes and limitations: CDR3 lengths in HIV samples spanned a narrower range than controls. Pre-ART expanded TRB clones stayed dominant throughout, though often decreasing after ART.

This CDR3 contains 15 residues. Germline CDR1 reads MDHEN; CDR2 reads SYDVKM. Trimming removed 3 bases from V and 7 bases from J; junction bases left unmatched: 7. This was the immunoSEQ v3.0 assay at survey level. Only in-frame clones appear in the TCRdb table, and some are missing; sequencing was by immunoSEQ multiplex PCR. Of 15,000 to 20,000 clones listed, 79% were seen once; the top ten hold roughly 6.7%. For this clone: What it binds is unknown.

Until DNA extraction, the samples held between about 0.9-10 million cryopreserved PBMC. The source of this sequence is a man aged 18 to 29 with HIV. This sequence joins TRBV28 and TRBJ1-5; 9 bases are a match to TRBD1. Sequenced material: unsorted PBMCs, taken at the start of antiretroviral therapy, before treatment. CDR3 in DNA: TGTGCCAGCAGTTTGCCGGGGACAGGGAAGCAGCCCCAGCATTTT. Residues: CASSLPGTGKQPQHF.